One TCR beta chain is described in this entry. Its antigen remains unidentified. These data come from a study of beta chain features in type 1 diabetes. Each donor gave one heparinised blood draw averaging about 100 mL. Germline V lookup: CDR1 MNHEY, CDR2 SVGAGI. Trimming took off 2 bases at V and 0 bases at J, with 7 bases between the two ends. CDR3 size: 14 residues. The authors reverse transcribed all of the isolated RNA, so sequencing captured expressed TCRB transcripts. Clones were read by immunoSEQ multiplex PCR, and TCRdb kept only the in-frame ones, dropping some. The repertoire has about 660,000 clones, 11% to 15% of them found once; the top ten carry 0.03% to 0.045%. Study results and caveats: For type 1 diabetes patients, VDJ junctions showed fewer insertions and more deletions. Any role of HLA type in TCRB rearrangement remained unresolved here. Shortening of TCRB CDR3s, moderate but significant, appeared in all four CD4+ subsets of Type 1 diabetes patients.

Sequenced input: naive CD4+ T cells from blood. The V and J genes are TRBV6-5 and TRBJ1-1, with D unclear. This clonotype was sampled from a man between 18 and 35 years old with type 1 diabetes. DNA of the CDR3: TGTGCCAGCAGTTACCAGAGCATGAACACTGAAGCTTTCTTT. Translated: CASSYQSMNTEAFF.